Presented here are 23 T cell receptor beta chains from one specimen sequenced in a study of PD-L1 blockade in urothelial cancer. Using immunoSEQ multiplex PCR, the repertoire was profiled, and TCRdb retains in-frame clones only, with some absent. The sample includes some 22,000 clones, 91% seen only once; the top ten take around 11%. Stated time point: peripheral blood 6 weeks after treatment start. Sequences were derived from PBMCs, sampled around atezolizumab (anti-PD-L1) treatment. These TCRs come from a woman aged 55-70 years with urothelial cancer.

The rearrangement joins TRBV11-2 to TRBJ1-4; 8 nucleotides line up with TRBD1. CDR1 SGHAT and CDR2 FQNNGV come from the germline V gene. The CDR3 extends over 15 amino acids. Germline trimming cut 5 bases from V and 5 bases from J; bases unmatched to any gene: 7. For the CDR3, the DNA is TGTGCCAGCAGCCGCTTTAGGACAGGGAATGAAAAACTGTTTTTT. Its translation: CASSRFRTGNEKLFF.

The chain employs TRBV13 and TRBJ2-3; 7 nucleotides align to TRBD1. The CDR3 totals 15 residues. Trimming removed 2 bases from V and 4 bases from J; junction bases left unmatched: 6. Germline CDR1 PRHDT, CDR2 FYEKMQ (reference sequence). For the CDR3, the DNA is TGTGCCAGCAGCTTATCCCGGACAGGTTCAGATACGCAGTATTTT. Translating it yields CASSLSRTGSDTQYF.

This chain links TRBV2 with TRBJ1-5; TRBD1 matches 8 bases. The germline CDR1 and CDR2 sequences are SNHLY and FYNNEI. The V segment lost 7 bases and the J segment 7 bases; nucleotides outside the gene matches: 12. This CDR3 region has 15 residues. The chain's CDR3 is CASIQDRGAGQPQHF. For the CDR3, the DNA is TGTGCCAGCATTCAAGACAGGGGCGCGGGCCAGCCCCAGCATTTT.

The rearrangement links TRBV6-5 to TRBJ1-5; TRBD1 is a possible D gene (5 bases). Trimming shortened V by 6 bases and J by 4 bases, and 16 bases separated the two germline ends. Germline CDR1 is MNHEY and CDR2 is SVGAGI. The CDR3 is made up of 15 amino acids. CDR3 nucleotides: TGTGCCAGCAGACACCTCCTGGGGGGGAATCAGCCCCAGCATTTT. Its translation is CASRHLLGGNQPQHF.

The chain recombines TRBV19 with TRBJ2-7; perhaps TRBD1 as D (5 bases). This CDR3 is built from 15 residues. The germline CDR1 and CDR2 sequences are LNHDA and SQIVND (reference sequence). V lost 3 bases and J 2 bases, leaving 14 bases between the germline ends. The CDR3 protein is CASSIRKGLTYEQYF. The CDR3 DNA reads as TGTGCCAGTAGTATTCGGAAGGGGCTGACCTACGAGCAGTACTTC.

The chain joins TRBV27 to TRBJ1-3; 7 nucleotides line up with TRBD1. J gave up 7 bases and V 5 bases, and 11 bases lay outside the gene matches. The CDR3 sequence is 15 residues long. In germline, CDR1 is MNHEY, CDR2 SMNVEV (reference sequence). The CDR3 reads CASSPQTGWGNTIYF. In DNA form, the CDR3 reads TGTGCCAGCAGTCCCCAGACAGGGTGGGGTAACACCATATATTTT.

The chain has TRBV5-6 and TRBJ2-1, with 12 nucleotides matching TRBD2. V gave up 4 bases and J gave up 9 bases; unmatched junction bases: 5. The CDR3 has 14 residues. Per the germline V gene, CDR1 is SGHDT and CDR2 is YYEEEE. The CDR3 protein is CASSLLAGGVEQFF. In DNA form, the CDR3 reads TGTGCCAGCAGCCTACTAGCGGGAGGAGTTGAGCAGTTCTTC.

The chain links TRBV9 to TRBJ1-2; TRBD1 matches 9 bases. J gave up 6 bases and V 6 bases, and 9 bases lay outside the gene matches. Germline loops: CDR1 SGDLS, CDR2 YYNGEE. The CDR3 is 14 residues long. DNA of the CDR3: TGTGCCAGCAACAAAGGAGGGGACAGGGATGGCTACACCTTC. Amino acid sequence: CASNKGGDRDGYTF.

V is TRBV5-1 and J is TRBJ2-1; D is perhaps TRBD1 (6 bases). Per the germline V gene, CDR1 is SGHRS and CDR2 is YFSETQ. Trimming took off 3 bases at V and 2 bases at J, with 15 bases between the two ends. The CDR3 runs to 16 residues. In nucleotides, the CDR3 is TGCGCCAGCAGCTGGGGGCGGATATCGACCTACAATGAGCAGTTCTTC. As protein: CASSWGRISTYNEQFF.

The V gene is TRBV7-2, the J gene TRBJ2-2; 8 bases agree with TRBD2. Trimming at V came to 5 bases and at J to 4 bases, leaving 3 bases not matched to a gene. This CDR3 region has 14 residues. Germline CDR1 is SGHTA and CDR2 is FQGNSA. The CDR3, as DNA: TGTGCCAGCAGCCCGGGGGGGATCACCGGGGAGCTGTTTTTT. Translation: CASSPGGITGELFF. Complete variable domain (other parts from reference TRBV7-2 and TRBJ2-2): GAGVSQSPSNKVTEKGKDVELRCDPISGHTALYWYRQSLGQGLEFLIYFQGNSAPDKSGLPSDRFSAERTGGSVSTLTIQRTQQEDSAVYLCASSPGGITGELFFGEGSRLTVL.

The CDR3: CAISERGPQGRSGNTIYF. The CDR3 coding sequence is TGTGCCATCAGTGAGAGGGGGCCCCAGGGACGCTCTGGAAACACCATATATTTT. The chain combines TRBV10-3 with TRBJ1-3; 7 positions match TRBD1. Germline trimming cut 2 bases from V and 0 bases from J; bases unmatched to any gene: 10. Germline CDR1 and CDR2: ENHRY and SYGVKD. This CDR3 region has 18 residues.

The rearrangement joins TRBV10-2 to TRBJ1-2; D uncertain. Germline loops: CDR1 WSHSY, CDR2 SAAADI. The ends were cut back, 0 bases at V and 6 bases at J, with 14 bases in the middle. This CDR3 comprises 15 residues. CDR3: CASSESKYSRDGYTF. The CDR3 DNA reads TGCGCCAGCAGTGAGTCGAAGTACAGCAGAGATGGCTACACCTTC.

V gene TRBV29-1 combines with J gene TRBJ2-1; tentative D call: TRBD2 (6 bases). Germline V gene data show CDR1 as SQVTM and CDR2 as ANQGSEA. With 4 bases removed from V and 8 bases from J, the gap between germline ends came to 21 bases. This CDR3 is 15 amino acids long. CDR3 region: CSVVQRLVSTHEQFF. In DNA, the CDR3 is TGCAGCGTTGTCCAGCGACTAGTTTCTACCCATGAGCAGTTCTTC.

This clone appeared once. The chain is built from TRBV13 and TRBJ2-2, with 8 bases that match TRBD2. Germline CDR1 and CDR2: PRHDT and FYEKMQ (reference sequence). There are 15 residues in the CDR3. V trimming: 5 bases; J trimming: 5 bases; junction bases outside the gene matches: 7. DNA of the CDR3: TGTGCCAGCAGCCTACTAGCGGACGGGACCGGGGAGCTGTTTTTT. Translated: CASSLLADGTGELFF.

V usage is TRBV7-3 and J usage is TRBJ2-1; 16 bases agree with TRBD2. The V segment lost 5 bases and the J segment 4 bases; nucleotides outside the gene matches: 5. Germline V CDR1 and CDR2: SGHTA, FQGTGA. The CDR3 has 17 residues. CDR3 loop: CASSTGTSGGAYNEQFF. Here the CDR3 DNA reads TGTGCCAGCAGCACAGGGACTAGCGGGGGGGCATACAATGAGCAGTTCTTC.

The genes are TRBV11-2 and TRBJ2-3; 8 positions match TRBD2. In germline, CDR1 is SGHAT, CDR2 FQNNGV. V shed 3 bases and J 0 bases; nucleotides not matched to a gene: 8. The CDR3 runs 17 residues. CDR3 bases: TGTGCCAGCAGCTTCCCCTTTAGCGGGGTTAGCACAGATACGCAGTATTTT. It encodes CASSFPFSGVSTDTQYF.

V is TRBV5-6 and J is TRBJ2-5, with 9 bases identical to TRBD1. CDR3 length: 16 amino acids. Germline CDR1 is SGHDT and CDR2 is YYEEEE. J lost 5 bases, V lost 2 bases, and 10 bases had no gene match. The CDR3 nucleotides are TGTGCCAGCAGCTTAAGCCGGGACAGGGTTCGGGAGACCCAGTACTTC. This gives the protein CASSLSRDRVRETQYF.

This clone was counted a single time. The V call is TRBV10-1, the J call TRBJ2-1; D gene uncertain. Trimming removed 8 bases at V and 0 bases at J, with 11 bases between. Germline loops: CDR1 WNHNN, CDR2 SYGVQD (reference sequence). The CDR3 length is 14 residues. CDR3 loop: CASFGPLSYNEQFF. In DNA, the CDR3 is TGCGCCAGCTTCGGTCCCCTCTCCTACAATGAGCAGTTCTTC.

The V gene is TRBV6-5, the J gene TRBJ1-2, with 7 nucleotides matching TRBD1. The CDR3 has 14 amino acids. Germline V gene lookup returns CDR1 MNHEY and CDR2 SVGAGI. Trimming at V came to 5 bases and at J to 1 base, leaving 4 bases not matched to a gene. This CDR3 is CASSRRQGNYGYTF. The CDR3 region has the DNA TGTGCCAGCAGTAGAAGACAGGGTAACTATGGCTACACCTTC.

The chain links TRBV19 to TRBJ2-5; D unresolved. The V end was cut by 5 bases, the J end by 2 bases, with 6 bases between. This CDR3 has 12 residues. Germline V CDR1 and CDR2: LNHDA, SQIVND (reference sequence). CDR3 in amino acids: CASSPQQETQYF. CDR3 nucleotide sequence: TGTGCCAGTAGTCCACAGCAAGAGACCCAGTACTTC.

The chain has TRBV21-1 and TRBJ2-7; the table names TRBD1, a call not compared with the DNA. TRBV21-1 is noted as a pseudogene. This CDR3 is 17 amino acids long. CDR3 region: CASSKDPWGQISYEQYF. In DNA form, the CDR3 reads TGTGCCAGCAGCAAAGATCCTTGGGGGCAGATTTCCTACGAGCAGTACTTC.

The genes are TRBV7-9 and TRBJ1-1; no clear D gene. The CDR3 has 12 amino acids. Between the trimmed V and J ends, which lost 4 bases and 2 bases, there was a span of 5 bases. Looked up from germline, CDR1 is SEHNR and CDR2 is FQNEAQ (reference sequence). Here the CDR3 DNA reads TGTGCCAGCAGCTCCCCAAACACTGAAGCTTTCTTT. Its translation is CASSSPNTEAFF.

V usage is TRBV29-1 and J usage is TRBJ1-6; D unresolved. This CDR3 is built from 13 residues. Germline loops: CDR1 SQVTM, CDR2 ANQGSEA. V lost 4 bases and J 6 bases, leaving 10 bases between the germline ends. CDR3 loop: CSVGGGSNSPLHF. The CDR3 DNA reads TGCAGCGTTGGGGGAGGGAGTAATTCACCCCTCCACTTT.